The 29 T cell receptor beta chains listed next were all sequenced from one sample in a study of T-cell memory formation after mild COVID-19. TCRdb itself ran the 5' RACE reads through MiXCR, one entry per CDR3 protein. The repertoire holds roughly 240,000 distinct CDR3 sequences, with 15% to 20% as singletons. The sequenced sample consisted of PBMCs or a T cell subset sorted from them (not recorded which). These receptors were collected from a young man who had mild COVID-19 (a few samples of this study predate the infection). Cell type and time point are not known.

There are a few counts of this clonotype. CDR3 nucleotide sequence: TGCAGTGCTAGAGGAGGGGGCTATAATTCACCCCTCCACTTT. It yields the protein CSARGGGYNSPLHF. This chain uses TRBV20-1 with TRBJ1-6; D might be TRBD1 (6 bases). V was trimmed by 1 base and J by 3 bases, leaving 7 bases between them. The CDR3 is 14 amino acids. CDR1 is DFQATT, CDR2 SNEGSKA, per germline (reference sequence).

The CDR3 spells CAAGRDRRETQYF. Here the CDR3 DNA reads TGTGCCGCGGGCAGGGACAGGCGGGAGACCCAGTACTTC. V and J are TRBV28 and TRBJ2-5, with 8 bases that match TRBD1. The CDR3 extends over 13 amino acids. CDR1 and CDR2 from the germline V gene are MDHEN and SYDVKM. V trimming: 11 bases; J trimming: 5 bases; junction bases outside the gene matches: 10.

This chain joins TRBV5-1 and TRBJ2-1, with 9 bases matching TRBD2. The CDR3 is 16 amino acids. V lost 1 base, J lost 3 bases, and 5 bases stayed unmatched. Germline V gene lookup returns CDR1 SGHRS and CDR2 YFSETQ. The CDR3 spells CASSLRPSGVYNEQFF. As DNA, the CDR3 is TGCGCCAGCAGCTTGCGGCCTAGCGGGGTCTACAATGAGCAGTTCTTC. The complete variable domain, with remaining parts taken from reference TRBV5-1 and TRBJ2-1, reads KAGVTQTPRYLIKTRGQQVTLSCSPISGHRSVSWYQQTPGQGLQFLFEYFSETQRNKGNFPGRFSGRQFSNSRSEMNVSTLELGDSALYLCASSLRPSGVYNEQFFGPGTRLTVL.

The CDR3 loop reads CASSFGLARGYTQYF. DNA of the CDR3: TGTGCCAGCAGCTTCGGACTAGCCCGCGGATATACGCAGTATTTT. The rearrangement links TRBV7-8 to TRBJ2-3, with 8 bases matching TRBD2. The germline V gene has CDR1 SGHVS and CDR2 FQNEAQ. The ends lost 3 bases at V and 7 bases at J; junction bases unmatched: 9. This CDR3 region has 15 residues.

This clonotype has more than one count but fewer than ten. V usage is TRBV20-1 and J usage is TRBJ1-5; 8 positions agree with TRBD1. This CDR3 contains 12 residues. Germline V gene data show CDR1 as DFQATT and CDR2 as SNEGSKA (reference sequence). The DNA of the CDR3 is TGCAGCGTCGGACAGGGAGATCAGCCCCAGCATTTT. Its protein product is CSVGQGDQPQHF.

This chain links TRBV7-9 with TRBJ2-7; 9 bases align to TRBD1. This CDR3 is 12 amino acids long. Germline V gene data show CDR1 as SEHNR and CDR2 as FQNEAQ (reference sequence). J gave up 2 bases and V 8 bases, and 1 base lay outside the gene matches. The CDR3 coding sequence is TGTGCCAGCGGGACAGGGCCCTACGAGCAGTACGTC. Amino acid sequence: CASGTGPYEQYV.

In its sample, this clonotype was seen a few times. The chain combines TRBV6-6 with TRBJ2-3, with TRBD2 as a possible D gene (6 bases). The CDR3 totals 15 residues. V lost 6 bases and J lost 0, with 13 bases in between. CDR1 and CDR2 (germline): MNHNY, SVGAGI (reference sequence). The CDR3 reads CASRAGPPSTDTQYF. The CDR3 DNA reads TGTGCCAGCAGGGCGGGACCCCCTAGCACAGATACGCAGTATTTT.

The chain joins TRBV7-9 to TRBJ1-1, with D possibly being TRBD1 (5 bases). CDR3 length: 16 amino acids. CDR1 and CDR2 from the germline V gene are SEHNR and FQNEAQ (reference sequence). V lost 4 bases and J lost 2, with 17 bases in between. Here the CDR3 DNA reads TGTGCCAGCAGCTCCTGGGGGGGTGTTGAAAACACTGAAGCTTTCTTT. The encoded protein is CASSSWGGVENTEAFF.

This clonotype was found many times. The chain carries TRBV7-2 and TRBJ1-2, with TRBD1 as a possible D gene (6 bases). Germline loops: CDR1 SGHTA, CDR2 FQGNSA. The CDR3 extends over 16 amino acids. Trimming shortened V by 5 bases and J by 6 bases, and 22 bases separated the two germline ends. For the CDR3, the DNA is TGTGCCAGCAGCCCCAGGGACCCTGGAGGGGGAGATGGCTACACCTTC. Amino acid sequence: CASSPRDPGGGDGYTF.

The chain carries TRBV7-9 and TRBJ1-2, with unresolved D. V was cut by 4 bases and J by 8 bases, with 8 bases left in between. The CDR3 is 11 residues long. Germline CDR1 SEHNR, CDR2 FQNEAQ (reference sequence). CDR3 nucleotides: TGTGCCAGCAGCTCCCTTGGGGGCTACACCTTC. Amino acid sequence: CASSSLGGYTF.

A few counts support this clonotype. The chain is built from TRBV5-1 and TRBJ2-3; 8 nucleotides line up with TRBD2. The trim removed 4 bases at V and 3 bases at J, leaving 7 bases unmatched. The CDR3 totals 15 residues. The germline V gene has CDR1 SGHRS and CDR2 YFSETQ. Written as DNA, the CDR3 is TGCGCCAGCAGCGATAGCGGGGCTTCGACAGATACGCAGTATTTT. Its protein product is CASSDSGASTDTQYF.

This clonotype was seen just once. Given a much more abundant clone one base away, this may be a read error. Because the CDR3 is missing its conserved closing phenylalanine or tryptophan, this is likely a read error. V usage is TRBV29-1 and J usage is TRBJ2-2; 9 bases line up with TRBD1. Germline CDR1 reads SQVTM; CDR2 reads ANQGSEA. There are 12 residues in the CDR3. CDR3 loop: CSAGTGNGELFC. CDR3 in DNA: TGCAGTGCCGGGACAGGGAACGGGGAGCTGTTTTGT.

This clonotype was detected only a few times. CDR3 residues: CASSRRQGSSYEQYF. The CDR3 nucleotides are TGCGCCAGCAGCCGGAGACAGGGCAGCTCCTACGAGCAGTACTTC. J is TRBJ2-7 and V is TRBV5-1, with 7 bases matching TRBD1. The V gene end was trimmed by 4 bases and the J gene end by 0 bases; junction bases not matched to a gene: 7. Germline-derived CDR1 and CDR2 are SGHRS and YFSETQ. There are 15 residues in the CDR3. The full variable domain, in which reference TRBV5-1 and TRBJ2-7 provide the parts outside the CDR3, is KAGVTQTPRYLIKTRGQQVTLSCSPISGHRSVSWYQQTPGQGLQFLFEYFSETQRNKGNFPGRFSGRQFSNSRSEMNVSTLELGDSALYLCASSRRQGSSYEQYFGPGTRLTVT.

This clonotype was seen many times. This chain connects TRBV6-5 to TRBJ2-7, with 9 bases lining up with TRBD1. Germline CDR1 is MNHEY and CDR2 is SVGAGI. V lost 2 bases and J lost 5; bases outside the gene matches: 10. The CDR3 covers 16 residues. This CDR3 is CASSYNSGTGMNEQYF. For the CDR3, the DNA is TGTGCCAGCAGTTACAACTCGGGGACAGGGATGAACGAGCAGTACTTC.

This clonotype has more than one count but fewer than ten. The chain combines TRBV3-1 with TRBJ1-6, with D maybe TRBD1 (5 bases). Germline V gene data show CDR1 as LGHDT and CDR2 as YNNKEL (reference sequence). Trimming shortened V by 7 bases and J by 7 bases, and 14 bases separated the two germline ends. The CDR3 runs to 14 residues. The CDR3 nucleotides read TGTGCCAGCACAGGAGGACACCCAAATTCACCCCTCCACTTT. This gives the protein CASTGGHPNSPLHF.

This clonotype came up a few times. The rearrangement uses TRBV6-5 and TRBJ2-5, with D unclear. Germline V CDR1 and CDR2: MNHEY, SVGAGI. V was trimmed by 0 bases and J by 6 bases, leaving 11 bases between them. This CDR3 comprises 14 residues. The CDR3 here is CASSYSYPPQTQYF. The CDR3, as DNA: TGTGCCAGCAGTTACTCGTATCCGCCGCAGACCCAGTACTTC.

J is TRBJ2-7 and V is TRBV7-9; perhaps TRBD1 as D (5 bases). The CDR3 extends over 16 amino acids. The V gene's germline CDR1 is SEHNR and CDR2 FQNEAQ (reference sequence). V shed 3 bases and J shed 7 bases, with 22 bases lying between them. CDR3 sequence: CASSFGYRSPKEEQYV. The CDR3, as DNA: TGTGCCAGCAGCTTCGGGTACAGGTCACCGAAGGAGGAGCAGTACGTC.

The chain is built from TRBV6-5 and TRBJ2-3; 8 nucleotides line up with TRBD1. The CDR3 runs to 17 residues. Looked up from germline, CDR1 is MNHEY and CDR2 is SVGAGI. With V trimmed by 5 bases and J by 1 base, 11 bases remained unmatched. The CDR3 DNA reads as TGTGCCAGCAGTCCCGGCCCTACAGGGGGTGGCACAGATACGCAGTATTTT. This gives the protein CASSPGPTGGGTDTQYF.

V and J are TRBV7-9 and TRBJ1-2; 9 bases are a match to TRBD1. Germline V gives CDR1 SEHNR, CDR2 FQNEAQ (reference sequence). This CDR3 is built from 15 residues. Germline trimming cut 5 bases from V and 4 bases from J; bases unmatched to any gene: 8. The CDR3: CASSPGQGLVYGYTF. DNA for the CDR3: TGTGCCAGCAGCCCTGGACAGGGGTTGGTCTATGGCTACACCTTC.

This clonotype was counted only a few times. The chain has TRBV7-9 and TRBJ1-1; 8 bases line up with TRBD1. This CDR3 has 16 residues. Germline CDR1 SEHNR, CDR2 FQNEAQ (reference sequence). The V and J ends lost 5 bases and 2 bases, in that order; junction bases with no gene match: 10. CDR3 amino acids: CASSARGRGPNTEAFF. In DNA form, the CDR3 reads TGTGCCAGCAGCGCCCGGGGCAGGGGGCCTAACACTGAAGCTTTCTTT.

The chain recombines TRBV5-1 with TRBJ2-2; D gene uncertain. Deletions cut 0 bases from V and 3 bases from J, with 6 bases between. CDR3 length: 14 amino acids. Germline CDR1 is SGHRS and CDR2 is YFSETQ. The CDR3 nucleotides read TGCGCCAGCAGCTTGGAGATATACACCGGGGAGCTGTTTTTT. It is translated as CASSLEIYTGELFF.

This clonotype showed up just a few times. This chain joins TRBV4-3 and TRBJ2-1; 9 bases are shared with TRBD2. The V gene's germline CDR1 is LGHNA and CDR2 YSLEER. V gave up 1 base and J gave up 12 bases; unmatched junction bases: 10. This CDR3 contains 15 residues. CDR3 in DNA: TGCGCCAGCAGCCAAGGTAGGGCTAGCGGGGATCGGCAGTTCTTC. Translation gives CASSQGRASGDRQFF.

In this sample, this clonotype turned up a few times. The chain recombines TRBV27 with TRBJ2-3; D may be TRBD2 (6 bases). The germline V gene encodes CDR1 MNHEY and CDR2 SMNVEV (reference sequence). The germline V and J ends were trimmed by 7 bases and 1 base, with 18 bases remaining between them. The CDR3 is 16 amino acids. The CDR3 DNA sequence: TGTGCCAGCAATCCACCACCGGGGGAGGGCACAGATACGCAGTATTTT. It specifies CASNPPPGEGTDTQYF.

This chain links TRBV28 with TRBJ2-7, with D hard to call. CDR3 length equals 12 residues. The germline V and J ends were trimmed by 6 bases and 1 base, with 7 bases remaining between them. In germline, CDR1 is MDHEN, CDR2 SYDVKM. CDR3 protein: CASSEGSYEQYV. In DNA form, the CDR3 reads TGTGCCAGCAGCGAAGGGTCCTACGAGCAGTACGTC.

The chain links TRBV7-2 to TRBJ2-7, with 8 bases identical to TRBD1. CDR1 and CDR2 (germline): SGHTA, FQGNSA. The CDR3 totals 19 residues. The junction had 22 bases not matched to a gene; V was cut back by 5 bases and J by 4 bases. For the CDR3, the DNA is TGTGCCAGCAGCCACACCCCTGCTTACCGGGACAGGAGTTCATACGAGCAGTACGTC. Protein sequence: CASSHTPAYRDRSSYEQYV.

This clonotype was seen more than once but under ten times. The V and J genes are TRBV5-1 and TRBJ1-1; 9 nucleotides align to TRBD1. CDR3 size: 12 residues. V gave up 4 bases and J gave up 12 bases; unmatched junction bases: 7. Germline V gives CDR1 SGHRS, CDR2 YFSETQ. CDR3 coding DNA: TGCGCCAGCAGCGTAGGACAGGGGTTGCCTTTCTTT. This codes for CASSVGQGLPFF.

This clonotype was recorded at least ten times. The chain carries TRBV6-4 and TRBJ2-2, with unresolved D. The CDR3 is 13 residues long. In germline, CDR1 is MRHNA, CDR2 SNTAGT. V shed 3 bases and J shed 0 bases, with 2 bases lying between them. CDR3 sequence reads: CASSEANTGELFF. For the CDR3, the DNA is TGTGCCAGCAGTGAGGCGAACACCGGGGAGCTGTTTTTT.

J is TRBJ2-5 and V is TRBV30; D is unresolved. Germline V lookup: CDR1 GTSNPN, CDR2 SVGIG (reference sequence). V lost 0 bases and J 5 bases, leaving 10 bases between the germline ends. The CDR3 is 13 residues long. CDR3 region: CAWSVLPRETQYF. CDR3 in DNA: TGTGCCTGGAGTGTACTCCCGCGGGAGACCCAGTACTTC.

The rearrangement links TRBV11-2 to TRBJ2-7; D is tentatively TRBD1 or TRBD2 (5 bases each). V lost 3 bases and J lost 0, with 9 bases in between. The CDR3 runs to 14 residues. CDR1 and CDR2 (germline): SGHAT, FQNNGV. As DNA, the CDR3 is TGTGCCAGCAGCTTGGGGACCTACTCCTACGAGCAGTACGTC. It codes for CASSLGTYSYEQYV.